One T cell receptor (beta chain) is described in this entry. This entry is derived from a study of blood T cell repertoires in COVID-19. Study at large: COVID-19 samples from acute and convalescent phases originated in the United States, Italy and Spain. The analysed material was cDNA or gDNA that came from T cells, B-cell-depleted T cells, or PBMCs.

Germline-derived CDR1 and CDR2 are LGHDT and YNNKEL (reference sequence). The CDR3 covers 15 residues. Trimming pared 4 bases from V and 6 bases from J, leaving 18 bases between. How the authors handled the data: The authors estimated nucleated cell counts from reference gene primer amplification. The repertoire was sequenced with immunoSEQ multiplex PCR; TCRdb's copy has only in-frame clones and lacks some. V and J calls and clone size are as listed in that table; D and trimming were resolved from the DNA. Of about 65,000 clones detected, 82% appear once; the ten largest clones hold about two fifths.

The chain links TRBV3-1 (or the pseudogene TRBV3-2) to TRBJ1-2, with D maybe TRBD1 (6 bases). The sample taken for sequencing was peripheral blood. This clonotype was obtained from a human donor in a cohort sampled during active COVID-19. The CDR3: CASSRLGGQYHGYTF. The CDR3 DNA sequence: TGTGCCAGCAGCCGTCTGGGGGGGCAATATCATGGCTACACCTTC.